Given below is one T cell receptor (beta chain) in context. Its antigen is unknown. Base qualities are not recorded, but no much larger clone differs from it by a single base. This specimen comes from a study of cytomegalovirus exposure and HLA in healthy donors (dated by TCRdb to 2015 to 2018). Context from the whole study: An earlier analysis of approximately 550 of the donors reported approximately 270 Gb of sequence data and 117 million unique TCR beta sequences from roughly 200 million T cells. An early release covering about 600 HLA-typed donors comprised about 300 gigabases of sequencing data and approximately 80 million unique TCR sequences. The genetic ancestry cluster associated with self-reported Caucasian donors included 70% to 85% of the approximately 430 genotyped donors. The aim of the study was to test whether cataloging public T cell receptors could identify signatures of past pathogen exposure. The study profiled the T cell repertoires of some 610 subjects by immunosequencing and related them to cytomegalovirus serostatus. Along with the 666-subject first cohort, a separate validation cohort of over a hundred different subjects was used. To predict cytomegalovirus infection status, the study brought together high-throughput TCR immunosequencing, statistical association of individual TCRs with disease status, and machine learning. To study patterns of TCR occurrence, a later analysis re-analyzed previously published TCR beta repertoires from 600 to 750 donors and added high-resolution HLA genotyping. The later analysis used no new phenotypic data to find candidate immune exposures, relying instead on TCR beta sequences and their occurrence across donors. In an earlier analysis of a few hundred of the donors, high-throughput TCR beta sequencing was used to judge whether each TCR beta V gene segment behaved as functional or pseudogenic. Donor age, sex, ethnicity and CMV serostatus were collected together with the repertoire data. In a later genetic analysis, genome-wide SNP genotypes for about 60% of the 666 donors were used, and that subset was treated as a discovery cohort. Every repertoire in the discovery cohort had been generated on one and the same sequencing platform. HLA typing included class I and class II loci at four-digit resolution. The number of donors typed differed by locus, with 629-630 for A, B, C, DRB1 and DQB1, roughly 520 for DQA1, over 600 for DPA1, and some 470 for DPB1. About 5 DR-DQ haplotypes were handled as single units for association and clustering, since linkage in the cohort was strong. Among several hundred genotyped donors of the cohort, an average of around 240,000 unique TCR beta nucleotide sequences was sequenced per donor, of which about 18% were non-productive.

Study-level results and caveats: Several of the top co-occurrence clusters appeared to be linked to parvovirus B19, influenza, CMV and Epstein-Barr virus, according to a later analysis. According to a later genetic analysis, donors in an Asian-associated ancestry cluster had fewer N-insertions in productive TCRs than the roughly 670-donor mean. In a later analysis, TCR association rates were found to vary across HLA loci, with the most associated TCRs seen for DRB1 alleles and the fewest for HLA-C alleles. In a later analysis, more than 15,000 TCR beta sequences were associated with specific HLA alleles at a false discovery rate of 0.05. Broadly in line with IMGT annotations, most TCR beta V segments showed up in productive rearrangements about 90% or about 30% of the time in an earlier analysis of some 590 of the donors. The study listed 150 to 200 TCR beta chains as associated with cytomegalovirus. Because counts were too low, seventeen rarely observed V segments, including chromosome 9 orphons, were excluded from the earlier analysis of a few hundred of the donors. According to the authors, the approach could potentially be generalized to other disease states and immunological phenotypes. Correlated functional status among segregating V segments might be attributable to linkage disequilibrium, but an unknown experimental factor could not be ruled out. Cytomegalovirus status was reported to be diagnosed by the classifier with high specificity and sensitivity in both the original and validation cohorts. V-gene and J-gene trimming of TCR beta chains was associated with a missense DCLRE1C variant in a later genetic analysis, and the association was replicated in an independent cohort. Because HLA typing was unavailable for some donors at each locus, only the typed subset was used in association tests. Compared with equally common non-associated chains, HLA-associated TCR beta chains in a later analysis were more clonally expanded and had lower generation probabilities. The only immune exposure information available for the cohort was CMV serostatus. Some IMGT-functional V segments, including TRBV6-2 and TRBV6-3, could not be told apart with the 87-base-pair reads, so those segments were excluded. This cohort had only TCR beta chains sequenced, and the lack of alpha or paired-chain data limited which features could be detected. According to a later analysis, most CMV-associated TCR beta chains appeared to be HLA-restricted, and the HLA associations seemed to be driven largely by CMV exposure. A further reported finding was that TCR beta sequences accurately predicted the HLA-A and HLA-B alleles for most subjects in the first cohort. When HLA alleles, especially DR and DQ, strongly co-occurred, TCR associations were difficult to assign to individual alleles. Most TCR sequences were observed very rarely across donors, whereas some public TCRs were present in many individuals. The presence/absence analyses assumed that sequencing depth was roughly uniform across donors, and that assumption may not be true. A cluster of highly shared sequence variants was judged likely to represent a technical artifact of the sequencing pipeline. Three of the identified cytomegalovirus-associated TCR beta chains were confirmed in vitro to be specific for cytomegalovirus antigens.

Library preparation employed the immunoSEQ multiplex PCR assay. For the multiplex PCR, a mixture combining 60 forward primers for TCR Vbeta segments and 13 reverse primers for TCR Jbeta segments was used. The CDR3 region of rearranged TCR beta genes was amplified from genomic DNA by a multiplex PCR assay. Amplified TCR beta libraries were sequenced as 87-base-pair reads on the Illumina HiSeq System. On the study's bioinformatics: A later analysis counted about 76 million unique TCR beta chains across the 550 to 700 repertoires, and 9 million to 14 million of these chains were shared by at least two donors. Raw reads were error-corrected and collapsed into unique sequences with a nearest-neighbor algorithm that merged closely related sequences to remove PCR and sequencing errors. Alignment of CDR3 sequences to IMGT reference sequences was used to assign V, D and J gene segments. For a sequence to be retained, at least a six-nucleotide match to both a V gene segment and a J gene segment was required. A rearrangement counted as productive if the CDR3 had no stop codons and remained in frame with V and J, and every other rearrangement counted as non-productive. CDR3 was defined according to IMGT convention as the region running from the second conserved V-encoded cysteine to the conserved J-encoded phenylalanine. Sequences without an unambiguous match to a single V gene segment were excluded from the earlier analysis of a few hundred of the donors. In an earlier analysis of some 590 of the donors, a V segment was called functional when productive rearrangements were above 56.7%, and segregating when the standard deviation between donors exceeded 5%. A statistical classification framework was developed to diagnose cytomegalovirus status using the catalog of TCR beta chain sequences. In a later analysis, V and J genes were assigned by comparing TCR nucleotide sequences against IMGT/GENE-DB human TR gene sequences. The TCRdist pipeline was used in a later analysis to assign CDR3 sequences and most-parsimonious VDJ recombination scenarios. In a later analysis, each TCR beta chain was defined by its CDR3 amino acid sequence together with its V-gene family, and reads lacking a unique V-gene family were excluded. As a way to deal with suspected cross-contamination and a sequencing artifact, a later analysis dropped 500 to 700 nucleotide sequences that were highly shared and had low generation probability. A later analysis calculated a clonal expansion index for each public chain from normalized within-repertoire ranks of inferred template counts. In a later analysis, generation probabilities were computed using a VDJ recombination model fitted to out-of-frame rearrangements, and the results were checked against IGoR. In a later analysis, TCR-TCR, TCR-HLA and TCR-CMV co-occurrence was scored with hypergeometric tests, and a repertoire-size bias correction was applied to TCR pairs. A later analysis estimated false discovery rates by permuting HLA or CMV assignments 20 times. In a later analysis, co-occurring TCRs were grouped using DBSCAN, with TCRdist sequence similarity added in when clustering inside HLA-allele-positive subsets. Repertoires with fewer than 30,000 or more than 120,000 public chains, plus five repertoires with anomalous nucleotide sharing, were excluded from co-occurrence clustering. Sourced from immuneACCESS, this table was stored by TCRdb with only in-frame sequences that have V and J called. A share of the clones is absent; for the studies checked, an unresolved V gene accounts for under half, and the remainder has no known explanation. For V, J and clone size, that table is used; D and trimming come from the DNA. The sample profile shows approximately 210,000 clones; 70% to 80% of them were found once. 1.6% of the sample lies in the top ten.

The cohort consisted of 666 healthy bone marrow donors. Cohort members were all nominally healthy when sampled, although unrecorded immune exposures were likely present. The donor was CMV seronegative and was included in the group of a few hundred seronegative cohort members. Each donor provided a peripheral blood sample, and peripheral blood mononuclear cells were used for TCR beta sequencing. Genomic DNA extraction from the blood cell samples was performed with the Qiagen DNeasy Blood Extraction Kit. In the germline V gene, CDR1 corresponds to MNHEY and CDR2 to SVGAGI. Here V drops 8 bases and J drops 7 bases, and the junction holds 6 bases not matched to any gene. There are 12 amino acids in the CDR3, from cysteine to phenylalanine inclusive. Just the 36-base CDR3 DNA is kept, in frame starting at base 1.

The receptor was isolated from a woman aged 45-60 years in good health and CMV-seronegative. Material: PBMCs. The chain is made from TRBV6-5 and TRBJ1-1; 8 of the junction bases match TRBD1. The base sequence is TGTGCCAGCGCTAGGGACAGGCGTGAAGCTTTCTTT. The encoded protein is CASARDRREAFF.